This TCR beta chain was sequenced during a study of cytomegalovirus exposure and HLA in healthy donors. Study findings and constraints: Reportedly, a later analysis found an Asian-associated ancestry cluster had fewer N-insertions than the approximately 640-donor mean. Certain sequence variants were highly shared and formed a cluster, and this cluster was likely a sequencing artifact. As confirmed in vitro, a few CMV-associated chains were specific for CMV antigens.

The PCR contained 60 Vbeta and 13 Jbeta primers. TCRdb's copy holds only in-frame clones and misses some; the assay was immunoSEQ multiplex PCR. The table has some 130,000 clones, roughly two thirds seen once. The V segment lost 5 bases and the J segment 5 bases; nucleotides outside the gene matches: 13. This CDR3 region has 15 residues. The germline V gene encodes CDR1 SGHRS and CDR2 YFSETQ. This clone was detected once. The antigen is undetermined. The chain carries TRBV5-1 and TRBJ2-7; 7 bases line up with TRBD2. The clonotype comes from a man aged 25-45 years in good health and CMV-seropositive. The sequenced sample consisted of PBMCs. DNA for the CDR3: TGCGCCAGCAGTCATGATGCGGGAGTGTCAAACGAGCAGTACTTC. Its protein product is CASSHDAGVSNEQYF.